This TCR beta chain emerged from a study of shared clonotypes between healthy human individuals (dated by TCRdb to 2020 to 2022). Study-level background: The cohort included a few men and two women between 18 and 49 years of age. For each donor, CD4 naive and CD4 memory were each run on three plates, CD8 naive on two plates, and CD8 memory on one plate. The study deeply sequenced blood TCR repertoires of five healthy adults to estimate repertoire size and the extent of clonotype sharing between individuals. Libraries were prepared and TCR repertoires were sequenced by different laboratories using diverse techniques, in order to increase sequencing depth and limit assay-specific biases. Leukapheresis yielded between about 0.9 and 8.9 billion PBMCs per donor.

The paper's findings and limits, for the study overall: Sampling was limited to blood, and TCR repertoires in tissue likely differ from TCR repertoires in blood. Approximately 5% of naive CD4, 3% to 4% of naive CD8, approximately 2.2% of memory CD4, and about 0.4% of memory CD8 clonotypes were shared across four donors. Pairwise subsampling indicated that sequencing depth was expected to affect the degree of clonotype sharing among donors. Higher generation probabilities were observed for clonotypes shared by all four sorted-subset donors than for non-shared clonotypes. Rarefaction of sorted-subset datasets indicated incomplete sequencing despite the large sequencing depth. Estimated clonotype richness was generally larger for naive than for memory subsets. Because the study included a small number of donors, the genetic and exposure-history diversity represented was limited.

As for this clone: Its antigen remains unidentified. No base qualities exist here, and no much larger clone lies one base off it.

Using the deep immunoSEQ assay, multiplex PCR amplified TCR CDR3 regions from genomic DNA. Genomic DNA extracted from each cell subset was distributed evenly over all wells of several immunoSEQ 96-well plates, and each plate served as one replicate. For sorted subsets, 200 to 250 ng of genomic DNA, equivalent to tens of thousands of T cell genomes, went into each replicate PCR. The purified libraries were quantified using a Qubit 3.0 fluorometer, sized with a Bioanalyzer 2100, and then quantified again using the KAPA Library Quantification kit. Every immunoSEQ 96-well plate was sequenced on a dedicated single-read 150-cycle Illumina NextSeq 550 flow cell. In the authors' own workflow: The immunoSEQ output contained only junctional sequences without quality scores, so filtering could not match that applied to full-length reads. Sequences were annotated with PyIR, a Python wrapper for IgBLAST v1.9, and V/J genes and CDR3 were assigned using IMGT germline references. Reads with weak V/J assignments (E-value above 1e-6), missing CDR3, stop codons, out-of-frame junctions, or ambiguous translated residues were removed. A V3J clonotype was defined by an identical inferred V gene, J gene, and CDR3 amino acid sequence. Percentage overlap between repertoires was calculated by dividing the number of shared unique clonotypes by the size of the smaller repertoire. Repertoire richness was assessed with RTK rarefaction, the Chao1 estimator, and Recon v2.1 estimates of unobserved clonotypes. Generation probabilities were computed with OLGA for all TCRbeta clonotypes obtained by the gDNA method from a few donors. Imported from immuneACCESS, the table was reduced by TCRdb to in-frame sequences with V and J called. These copies leave out some clones; in studies compared against another copy, an unresolved V gene accounts for under half, and the cause of the remainder is not known. That table furnishes V, J and clone size, whereas the DNA furnished D and trimming. The sample has about 1.5 million clones on record, 95% to 99% of them singletons. The ten largest clones represent 0.4% to 0.55% of the sample.

Measured from the cysteine to the phenylalanine, the CDR3 is 15 residues long. The CDR3 DNA has 45 bases and is translated from base 1. V is reduced by 8 bases and J by 4 bases, leaving a spacing of 19 bases between them. From a lookup of the germline V gene, CDR1 and CDR2 are MDHEN and SYDVKM. The donors were healthy, HIV-negative adults with no recently reported acute infections or vaccinations. Only Caucasian adults living in Nashville, Tennessee, USA were represented among the donors. CD4+ T cells were enriched by magnetic negative selection; naive cells were then positively selected on CD45RA, and the negative fraction formed the memory subset. Blood was obtained by leukapheresis, after which PBMCs were separated by Ficoll-Histopaque density gradient centrifugation and cryopreserved in liquid nitrogen vapor phase. Analytical flow cytometry was used to check the purity and quantity of every magnetically sorted T cell population. Each sorted fraction had its genomic DNA isolated and then quantified by UV absorbance on a Nanodrop 2000c.

The sample was naive CD4+ T cells sorted from blood. This specimen's cell subset or site label, interpreted: CD45RA+ positively selected. This receptor chain uses TRBV28 and TRBJ2-3; the D gene is perhaps TRBD1 or TRBD2, each of them matching over 5 bases. The receptor's source is a man younger than 40 in good health. The CDR3 in this case is CASGQLVNRPDTQYF. The DNA sequence follows: TGTGCCAGCGGACAACTAGTAAACCGACCAGATACGCAGTATTTT.